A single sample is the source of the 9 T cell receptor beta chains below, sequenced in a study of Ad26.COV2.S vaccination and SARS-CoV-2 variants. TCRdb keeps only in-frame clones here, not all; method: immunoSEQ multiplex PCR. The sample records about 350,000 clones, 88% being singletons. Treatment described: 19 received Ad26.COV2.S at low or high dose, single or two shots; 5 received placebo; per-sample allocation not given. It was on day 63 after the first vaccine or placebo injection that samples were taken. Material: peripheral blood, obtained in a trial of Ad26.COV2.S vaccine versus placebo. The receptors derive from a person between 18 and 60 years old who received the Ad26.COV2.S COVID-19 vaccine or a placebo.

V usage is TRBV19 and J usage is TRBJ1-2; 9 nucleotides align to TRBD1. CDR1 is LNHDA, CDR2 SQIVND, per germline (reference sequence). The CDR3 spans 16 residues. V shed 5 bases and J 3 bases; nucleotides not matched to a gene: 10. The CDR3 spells CASSQRRDRAYYGYTF. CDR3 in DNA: TGTGCCAGTAGTCAGCGTCGGGACAGGGCTTACTATGGCTACACCTTC.

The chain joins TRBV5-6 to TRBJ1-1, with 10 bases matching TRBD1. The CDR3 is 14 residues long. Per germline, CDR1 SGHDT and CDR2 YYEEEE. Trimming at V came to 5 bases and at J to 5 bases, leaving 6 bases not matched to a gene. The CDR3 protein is CASRRQGARTEAFF. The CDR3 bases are TGTGCCAGCAGACGACAGGGGGCGAGGACTGAAGCTTTCTTT.

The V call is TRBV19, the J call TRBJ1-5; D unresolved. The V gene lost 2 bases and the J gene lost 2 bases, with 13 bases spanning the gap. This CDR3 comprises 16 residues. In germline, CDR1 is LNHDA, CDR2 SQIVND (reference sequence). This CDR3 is CASSITRAYGNQPQHF. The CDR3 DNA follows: TGTGCCAGTAGTATAACGAGGGCCTACGGCAATCAGCCCCAGCATTTT. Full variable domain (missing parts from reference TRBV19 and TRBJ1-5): DGGITQSPKYLFRKEGQNVTLSCEQNLNHDAMYWYRQDPGQGLRLIYYSQIVNDFQKGDIAEGYSVSREKKESFPLTVTSAQKNPTAFYLCASSITRAYGNQPQHFGDGTRLSIL.

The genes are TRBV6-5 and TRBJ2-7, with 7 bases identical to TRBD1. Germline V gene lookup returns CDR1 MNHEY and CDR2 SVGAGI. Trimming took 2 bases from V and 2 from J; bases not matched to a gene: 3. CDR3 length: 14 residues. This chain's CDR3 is CASSYGTEPYEQYF. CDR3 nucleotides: TGTGCCAGCAGTTACGGGACAGAGCCCTACGAGCAGTACTTC.

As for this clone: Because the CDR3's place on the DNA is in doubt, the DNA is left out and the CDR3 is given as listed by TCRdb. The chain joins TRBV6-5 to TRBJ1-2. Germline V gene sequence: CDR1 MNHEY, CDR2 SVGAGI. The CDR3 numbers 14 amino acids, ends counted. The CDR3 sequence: CASSSSRRVVGYTF.

CDR3 bases: TGTGCCAGCAGCCCAGCCCCAGGGGTCTATGGCTACACCTTC. Translation gives CASSPAPGVYGYTF. The chain links TRBV7-8 to TRBJ1-2; maybe TRBD1 (6 bases). Trimming stripped 5 bases from V and 4 bases from J, with 14 bases between. This CDR3 spans 14 amino acids. Germline assignment: CDR1 SGHVS and CDR2 FQNEAQ.

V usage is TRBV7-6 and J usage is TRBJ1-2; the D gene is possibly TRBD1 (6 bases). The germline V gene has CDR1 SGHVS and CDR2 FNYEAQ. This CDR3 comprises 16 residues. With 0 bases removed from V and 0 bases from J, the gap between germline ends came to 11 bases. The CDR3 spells CASSLALDRANYGYTF. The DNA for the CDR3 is TGTGCCAGCAGCTTAGCTCTGGACAGAGCTAACTATGGCTACACCTTC.

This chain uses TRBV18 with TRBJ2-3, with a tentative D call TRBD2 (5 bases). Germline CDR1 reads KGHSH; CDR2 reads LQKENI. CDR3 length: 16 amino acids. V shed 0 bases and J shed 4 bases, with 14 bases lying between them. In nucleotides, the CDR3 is TGTGCCAGCTCACCACCAACACGAGGGTATCCAGATACGCAGTATTTT. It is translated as CASSPPTRGYPDTQYF.

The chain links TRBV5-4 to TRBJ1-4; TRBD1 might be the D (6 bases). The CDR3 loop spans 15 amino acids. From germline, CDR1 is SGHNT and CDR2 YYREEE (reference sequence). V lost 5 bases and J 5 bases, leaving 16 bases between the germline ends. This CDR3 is CASSNHDRPNEKLFF. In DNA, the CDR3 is TGTGCCAGCAGTAACCATGACAGGCCGAATGAAAAACTGTTTTTT.